This TCR beta chain was documented in a study of OX40 agonist ivuxolimab in advanced cancers. Study context: Ivuxolimab, which is an agonistic anti-OX40 (CD134) antibody, was administered to the patients. Partial responses were seen in three patients, one with hepatocellular carcinoma and two with cutaneous melanoma. Study-wide points: Specificity for antigen went undetermined in the expanded peripheral T cells. Normalized T-cell clonal expansion was also low in a subset of nonresponders.

Trimming cost V 2 bases and J 2 bases, with 11 bases left between them. This CDR3 has 14 amino acids. Germline V gene data show CDR1 as SGDLS and CDR2 as YYNGEE. The method was immunoSEQ multiplex PCR; TCRdb's version includes in-frame clones alone and lacks a portion of them. The sample contains 65,000 to 90,000 clones, 80% to 90% of which appear only once. This clone occurred once. Its matching antigen is unknown. The rearrangement uses TRBV9 and TRBJ2-7, with D possibly TRBD1 on 6 matching bases. The input for sequencing was CD4+ or CD8+ T cells sorted from blood, taken in a trial of the OX40 agonist ivuxolimab. This TCR was recovered from an adult with an advanced solid tumor such as melanoma, head and neck, liver or kidney cancer. The CDR3 nucleotides are TGTGCCAGCAGCGTTGGGGGCCAGACCTACGAGCAGTACTTC. It is translated as CASSVGGQTYEQYF.